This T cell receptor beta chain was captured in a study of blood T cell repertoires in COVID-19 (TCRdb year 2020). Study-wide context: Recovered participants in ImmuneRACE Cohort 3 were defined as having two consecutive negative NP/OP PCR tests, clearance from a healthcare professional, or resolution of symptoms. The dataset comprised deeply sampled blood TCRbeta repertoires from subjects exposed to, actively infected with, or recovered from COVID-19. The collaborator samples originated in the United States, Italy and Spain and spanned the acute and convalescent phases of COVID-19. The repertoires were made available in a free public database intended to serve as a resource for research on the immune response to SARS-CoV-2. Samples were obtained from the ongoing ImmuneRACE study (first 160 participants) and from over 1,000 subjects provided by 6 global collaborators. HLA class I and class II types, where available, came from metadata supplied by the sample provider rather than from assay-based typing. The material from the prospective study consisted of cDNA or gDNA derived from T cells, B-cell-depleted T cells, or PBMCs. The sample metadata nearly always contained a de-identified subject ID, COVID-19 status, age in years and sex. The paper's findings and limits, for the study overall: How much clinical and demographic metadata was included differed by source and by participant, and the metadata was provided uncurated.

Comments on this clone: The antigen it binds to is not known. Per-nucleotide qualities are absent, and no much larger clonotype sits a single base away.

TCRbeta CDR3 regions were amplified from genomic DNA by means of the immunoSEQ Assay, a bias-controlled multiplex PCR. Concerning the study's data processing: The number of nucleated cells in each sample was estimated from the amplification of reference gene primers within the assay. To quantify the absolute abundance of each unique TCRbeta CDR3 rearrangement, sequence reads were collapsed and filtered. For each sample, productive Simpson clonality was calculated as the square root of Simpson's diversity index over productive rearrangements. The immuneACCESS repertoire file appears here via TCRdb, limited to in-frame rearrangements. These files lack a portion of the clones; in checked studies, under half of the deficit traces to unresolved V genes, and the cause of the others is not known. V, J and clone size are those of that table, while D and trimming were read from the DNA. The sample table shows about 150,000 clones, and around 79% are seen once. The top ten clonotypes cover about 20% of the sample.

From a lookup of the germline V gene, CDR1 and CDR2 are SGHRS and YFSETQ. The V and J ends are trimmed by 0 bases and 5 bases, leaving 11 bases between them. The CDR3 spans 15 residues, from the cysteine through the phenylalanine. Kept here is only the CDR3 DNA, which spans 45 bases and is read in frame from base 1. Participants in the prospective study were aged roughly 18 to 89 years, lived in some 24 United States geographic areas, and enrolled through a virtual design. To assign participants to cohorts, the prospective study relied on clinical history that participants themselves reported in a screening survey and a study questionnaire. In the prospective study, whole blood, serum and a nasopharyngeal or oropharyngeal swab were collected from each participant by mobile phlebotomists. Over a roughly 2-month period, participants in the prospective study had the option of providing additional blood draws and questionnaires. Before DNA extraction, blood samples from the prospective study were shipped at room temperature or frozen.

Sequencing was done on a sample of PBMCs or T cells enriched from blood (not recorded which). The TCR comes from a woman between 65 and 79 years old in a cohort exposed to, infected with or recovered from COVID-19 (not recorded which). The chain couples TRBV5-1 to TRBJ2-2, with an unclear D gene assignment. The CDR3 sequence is CASSLGGQQTGELFF. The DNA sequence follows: TGCGCCAGCAGCTTGGGTGGGCAGCAAACCGGGGAGCTGTTTTTT.